This T cell receptor (beta chain) is drawn from a study of T cell responses to AZD1222 COVID-19 vaccine. CDR3 length: 14 residues. Germline V lookup: CDR1 KGHSH, CDR2 LQKENI. Trimming took 2 bases from V and 6 from J, leaving 11 bases between them. Findings and limits, study-wide: The donor cohort was predominantly white British with a female majority, and clonal diversity may have been underestimated. The study reported that nearly half of spike-specific TCRs target unmutated variant regions. Seropositive status at baseline applied to only six AZD1222 recipients. After the peak T cell response, and only then, were repertoires sampled.

Concerning this clone: The antigen remains undetermined.

TCRdb's table, derived via immunoSEQ multiplex PCR, lists solely in-frame clones and lacks some. Of about 120,000 clones in the sample, about 86% are singletons; the top ten hold under 10%. The material was peripheral blood, obtained on day 0 of AZD1222 vaccination. This clonotype originated in an adult in good health. The V gene is TRBV18, the J gene TRBJ1-5; D ambiguous. CDR3 loop: CASSPGTEGQPQHF. CDR3 nucleotide sequence: TGTGCCAGCTCACCAGGTACAGAAGGTCAGCCCCAGCATTTT.